Shown below are 30 T cell receptor beta chains from a single sample sequenced in a study of shared clonotypes between healthy human individuals. TCRdb's copy holds only in-frame clones and misses some; the assay was immunoSEQ multiplex PCR. The sample has approximately 980,000 clones; less than 85% are singletons. Sample: memory CD4+ T cells sorted from blood. The sample's subset: CD45RA-negative fraction. These receptors originate from a young man in good health.

The chain combines TRBV5-4 with TRBJ2-2; no firm D call. The length of the CDR3 is 15 residues. The germline V gene encodes CDR1 SGHNT and CDR2 YYREEE (reference sequence). V gave up 7 bases and J gave up 6 bases, with 19 bases separating them. CDR3 DNA sequence: TGTGCCAGCCGAAGAGGCCAGACGGACGCCGGGGAGCTGTTTTTT. This sequence encodes CASRRGQTDAGELFF.

This clone was detected only once. CDR3 protein: CASSMWTAGNQKLFF. CDR3 sequence (DNA): TGTGCCAGTAGTATGTGGACAGCTGGAAATCAAAAACTGTTTTTT. The rearrangement joins TRBV19 to TRBJ1-4; possible D gene TRBD1, 6 bases. The CDR3 is 15 amino acids. Germline CDR1 and CDR2: LNHDA and SQIVND (reference sequence). V was pared by 3 bases and J by 9 bases, with 17 bases between.

The V call is TRBV7-3, the J call TRBJ1-6; 9 bases match TRBD1. CDR1 is SGHTA, CDR2 FQGTGA, per germline. V shed 5 bases and J 6 bases; nucleotides not matched to a gene: 8. The CDR3 consists of 16 residues. CDR3 amino acids: CASSLNPGQGNSPLHF. The CDR3 region has the DNA TGTGCCAGCAGCCTAAATCCGGGACAGGGTAATTCACCCCTCCACTTT.

The rearrangement uses TRBV5-1 and TRBJ2-5; D is perhaps TRBD1 (6 bases). This CDR3 is built from 14 residues. In germline, CDR1 is SGHRS, CDR2 YFSETQ. The germline V and J ends were trimmed by 2 bases and 5 bases, with 13 bases remaining between them. The DNA for the CDR3 is TGCGCCAGCAGCTTCGGGACAAAGAGGGAGACCCAGTACTTC. Protein sequence: CASSFGTKRETQYF.

This chain joins TRBV18 and TRBJ2-3; TRBD2 matches 14 bases. The V gene's germline CDR1 is KGHSH and CDR2 LQKENI. There are 19 residues in the CDR3. V lost 5 bases to trimming and J lost 4 bases; unmatched junction nucleotides: 14. Here the CDR3 reads CASSSLTSGGAGVADTQYF. The CDR3 nucleotides are TGTGCCAGCTCATCCTTGACTAGCGGGGGGGCTGGAGTCGCAGATACGCAGTATTTT.

The rearrangement joins TRBV28 to TRBJ2-5; D tentatively fits TRBD1 or TRBD2 (5 bases each). Trimming took 4 bases from V and 0 from J, leaving 18 bases between them. This CDR3 region has 17 residues. From germline, CDR1 is MDHEN and CDR2 SYDVKM. CDR3 sequence (DNA): TGTGCCAGCAGTTCCCCTGGGGCAGGGACGTACCAAGAGACCCAGTACTTC. Amino acid sequence: CASSSPGAGTYQETQYF.

The V gene is TRBV4-1, the J gene TRBJ2-7; D possibly corresponds to TRBD1 (5 bases). Germline V gene data show CDR1 as MGHRA and CDR2 as YSYEKL. Trimming shortened V by 3 bases and J by 0 bases, and 18 bases separated the two germline ends. This CDR3 has 17 amino acids. In DNA, the CDR3 is TGCGCCAGCAGCCATCCTTTTACCCAAGGGGTCTCCTACGAGCAGTACTTC. Translation: CASSHPFTQGVSYEQYF.

The chain combines TRBV7-2 with TRBJ2-3, with TRBD2 matching over 9 bases. The junction had 4 bases not matched to a gene; V was cut back by 3 bases and J by 3 bases. The CDR3 totals 15 residues. Germline-derived CDR1 and CDR2 are SGHTA and FQGNSA. CDR3 nucleotides: TGTGCCAGCAGCTTCCTTAGCGGGAGAACAGATACGCAGTATTTT. Translated, it gives CASSFLSGRTDTQYF.

The CDR3 DNA reads TGCGCCAGCAGCCAAGGGGGTTCGGGGGTAAAGTATGGCTACACCTTC. Translating it yields CASSQGGSGVKYGYTF. The rearrangement uses TRBV4-1 and TRBJ1-2, with D possibly being TRBD1 (5 bases). The V end lost 1 base, the J end lost 5 bases, and 17 bases lay between the germline ends. CDR1 and CDR2 from the germline V gene are MGHRA and YSYEKL. The length of the CDR3 is 16 residues.

The count of this clone is one. The chain uses TRBV7-8 and TRBJ1-4; 8 bases align to TRBD1. V was pared by 5 bases and J by 11 bases, with 13 bases of the junction left unmatched. From germline, CDR1 is SGHVS and CDR2 FQNEAQ. The CDR3 is made up of 15 amino acids. CDR3 loop: CASSPDTTQGEKLFF. For the CDR3, the DNA is TGTGCCAGCAGCCCCGACACCACACAGGGGGAGAAACTGTTTTTT.

This chain connects TRBV7-9 to TRBJ2-1; 8 nucleotides match TRBD2. Germline loops: CDR1 SEHNR, CDR2 FQNEAQ (reference sequence). The CDR3 has 14 residues. V trimming: 2 bases; J trimming: 7 bases; junction bases outside the gene matches: 4. Written as DNA, the CDR3 is TGTGCCAGCAGCTTACAAGCGGGAGTGAATGAGCAGTTCTTC. Translating gives CASSLQAGVNEQFF. Looking up the rest from reference TRBV7-9 and TRBJ2-1 gives the full variable domain: DTGVSQNPRHKITKRGQNVTFRCDPISEHNRLYWYRQTLGQGPEFLTYFQNEAQLEKSRLLSDRFSAERPKGSFSTLEIQRTEQGDSAMYLCASSLQAGVNEQFFGPGTRLTVL.

This clone was observed at least ten times. This sequence joins TRBV29-1 and TRBJ1-2; the D gene is possibly TRBD1 (6 bases). CDR3 length: 15 residues. CDR1 is SQVTM and CDR2 is ANQGSEA in the germline V gene. V was trimmed by 7 bases and J by 2 bases, leaving 20 bases between them. CDR3 amino acids: CSATHFGQLNYGYTF. Here the CDR3 DNA reads TGCAGCGCTACCCACTTTGGACAGCTCAACTATGGCTACACCTTC.

The J gene is TRBJ2-2, the V gene TRBV4-1; D call uncertain. The CDR3 loop spans 15 amino acids. Germline V lookup: CDR1 MGHRA, CDR2 YSYEKL. V lost 0 bases and J lost 7, with 12 bases in between. The CDR3 sequence: CASSQDAKRNGELFF. DNA for the CDR3: TGCGCCAGCAGCCAAGATGCCAAGCGTAACGGGGAGCTGTTTTTT.

The chain has TRBV21-1 and TRBJ1-6. TRBV21-1 is termed a pseudogene. This CDR3 contains 14 residues. CDR3 in DNA: TGTGCCAGCAGCAAAGATGTCTATAATTCACCCCTCCACTTT. Amino acid sequence: CASSKDVYNSPLHF.

The chain recombines TRBV13 with TRBJ2-5; 13 positions agree with TRBD2. The germline V gene has CDR1 PRHDT and CDR2 FYEKMQ (reference sequence). V shed 5 bases, J shed 6 bases, and the junction held 6 bases outside the gene matches. The CDR3 is made up of 15 amino acids. CDR3 residues: CASSTSGGAGKTQYF. CDR3 DNA: TGTGCCAGCAGCACTAGCGGGGGGGCCGGAAAGACCCAGTACTTC.

This clone was picked up one time. The gene calls are TRBV15 and TRBJ2-7; D may be TRBD2 (6 bases). Germline lookup yields CDR1 LNHNV and CDR2 YYDKDF (reference sequence). The CDR3 loop spans 15 amino acids. Trimming shortened V by 1 base and J by 5 bases, and 15 bases separated the two germline ends. This chain's CDR3 is CATSRVGGEVNEQYF. The CDR3 DNA reads as TGTGCCACCAGCAGAGTTGGAGGGGAGGTAAACGAGCAGTACTTC.

The chain uses TRBV15 and TRBJ2-5, with D perhaps TRBD1 (5 bases). Trimming shortened V by 6 bases and J by 1 base, and 12 bases separated the two germline ends. Per the germline V gene, CDR1 is LNHNV and CDR2 is YYDKDF (reference sequence). The CDR3 length is 14 residues. This chain's CDR3 is CATSLGATQETQYF. The CDR3 DNA sequence: TGTGCCACCAGTCTAGGGGCTACCCAAGAGACCCAGTACTTC.

The chain recombines TRBV4-1 with TRBJ1-1; D possibly corresponds to TRBD1 (5 bases). The CDR3 runs 14 residues. V dropped 2 bases and J dropped 2 bases, with 9 bases sitting between them. Looked up from germline, CDR1 is MGHRA and CDR2 is YSYEKL. The CDR3 DNA is TGCGCCAGCAGCCAACAACAGGTAAACACTGAAGCTTTCTTT. This gives the protein CASSQQQVNTEAFF.

The rearrangement joins TRBV7-2 to TRBJ1-3; a weak D match, TRBD1 (5 bases). Per the germline V gene, CDR1 is SGHTA and CDR2 is FQGNSA. With 4 bases removed from V and 4 bases from J, the gap between germline ends came to 17 bases. The CDR3 contains 16 residues. CDR3 amino acids: CASSSGGTAQGNTIYF. In nucleotides, the CDR3 is TGTGCCAGCAGCTCGGGGGGAACGGCACAAGGAAACACCATATATTTT.

This clone was recorded a few times. The chain is built from TRBV28 and TRBJ1-4; D perhaps matches TRBD1 (6 bases). V was pared by 7 bases and J by 3 bases, with 15 bases between. CDR3 length equals 15 residues. CDR1 and CDR2 (germline): MDHEN, SYDVKM. The CDR3 is CASTLAGEANEKLFF. In DNA, the CDR3 is TGTGCCAGCACTCTGGCAGGGGAAGCTAATGAAAAACTGTTTTTT.

The chain uses TRBV4-3 and TRBJ2-7, with 9 bases aligning to TRBD1. CDR1 is LGHNA, CDR2 YSLEER, per germline. The CDR3 loop spans 17 amino acids. The ends lost 3 bases at V and 2 bases at J; junction bases unmatched: 11. CDR3 DNA: TGCGCCAGCAGCCAGGCAACAGGGGGCTCTCTCGCCTACGAGCAGTACTTC. Amino acids: CASSQATGGSLAYEQYF.

This clone was counted only a few times. The V gene is TRBV11-2, the J gene TRBJ2-7, with a weak D call TRBD2 (5 bases). The germline gives CDR1 SGHAT, CDR2 FQNNGV. This CDR3 contains 15 residues. V was pared by 5 bases and J by 3 bases, with 17 bases between. CDR3 sequence reads: CASSPGELSRYEQYF. The DNA for the CDR3 is TGTGCCAGCAGCCCTGGGGAGTTGTCCCGCTACGAGCAGTACTTC.

The rearrangement joins TRBV7-9 to TRBJ2-3; tentative D call: TRBD1 (5 bases). This CDR3 region has 15 residues. V gave up 6 bases and J gave up 1 base, with 14 bases separating them. CDR1 and CDR2 (germline): SEHNR, FQNEAQ (reference sequence). DNA of the CDR3: TGTGCCAGCAGGTTTGGGGCCGGGCGCACAGATACGCAGTATTTT. As protein: CASRFGAGRTDTQYF.

This clone has a handful of counts. The chain employs TRBV2 and TRBJ2-2; D not resolved. The CDR3 is made up of 15 amino acids. The germline gives CDR1 SNHLY, CDR2 FYNNEI. Deletions cut 2 bases from V and 6 bases from J, with 13 bases between. The DNA of the CDR3 is TGTGCCAGCAGTGAATCACACACTGGGGCCGGGGAGCTGTTTTTT. It encodes CASSESHTGAGELFF.

This clone was recorded at least ten times. The V and J genes are TRBV7-6 and TRBJ2-3; 8 nucleotides match TRBD1. CDR1 and CDR2 (germline): SGHVS, FNYEAQ. CDR3 length: 14 residues. V was pared by 4 bases and J by 3 bases, with 3 bases of the junction left unmatched. CDR3 DNA sequence: TGTGCCAGCAGCTCGACAGGGGCTACAGATACGCAGTATTTT. Translated: CASSSTGATDTQYF.

As for this clone: At one of its ends the junction is not consistent with the germline gene, which may arise from a read error. The chain uses TRBV7-7 and TRBJ2-5, with a possible D match to TRBD2 (7 bases). The germline gives CDR1 SSHAT, CDR2 FNYEAQ (reference sequence). The CDR3 is 16 residues long. The CDR3 loop reads CASSSKPSGGGETQYF. DNA of the CDR3: TGTGCTAGCAGCTCGAAACCTAGCGGAGGGGGAGAGACCCAGTACTTC.

The rearrangement links TRBV7-9 to TRBJ1-5; D might be TRBD1 (6 bases). This CDR3 has 12 residues. Germline CDR1 SEHNR, CDR2 FQNEAQ (reference sequence). The ends were cut back, 5 bases at V and 9 bases at J, with 11 bases in the middle. As DNA, the CDR3 is TGTGCCAGCAGCCAAGGGGGGGGGCCCCAGCATTTT. Amino acids: CASSQGGGPQHF.

The genes are TRBV30 and TRBJ1-6; 7 bases are shared with TRBD1. Germline values: CDR1 GTSNPN, CDR2 SVGIG (reference sequence). There are 12 residues in the CDR3. Trimming at V came to 4 bases and at J to 9 bases, leaving 3 bases not matched to a gene. The CDR3 DNA is TGTGCCTGGAAGGGGGCGACTTCACCCCTCCACTTT. This encodes CAWKGATSPLHF. The full variable domain, rest sourced from reference TRBV30 and TRBJ1-6, is SQTIHQWPATLVQPVGSPLSLECTVEGTSNPNLYWYRQAAGRGLQLLFYSVGIGQISSEVPQNLSASRPQDRQFILSSKKLLLSDSGFYLCAWKGATSPLHFGNGTRLTVT.

This chain uses TRBV29-1 with TRBJ2-3; tentative D call: TRBD1 (6 bases). There are 15 residues in the CDR3. Trimming took 0 bases from V and 0 from J, leaving 10 bases between them. Germline assignment: CDR1 SQVTM and CDR2 ANQGSEA. CDR3 sequence: CSVEDGTTSTDTQYF. CDR3 nucleotides: TGCAGCGTTGAAGACGGGACAACTAGCACAGATACGCAGTATTTT.

The V call is TRBV28, the J call TRBJ2-5; possibly TRBD1 for D (6 bases). This CDR3 region has 14 residues. Germline-derived CDR1 and CDR2 are MDHEN and SYDVKM. Deletions cut 8 bases from V and 0 bases from J, with 13 bases between. In nucleotides, the CDR3 is TGTGCCAGCGGGGGACACCTCTACCAAGAGACCCAGTACTTC. It codes for CASGGHLYQETQYF.